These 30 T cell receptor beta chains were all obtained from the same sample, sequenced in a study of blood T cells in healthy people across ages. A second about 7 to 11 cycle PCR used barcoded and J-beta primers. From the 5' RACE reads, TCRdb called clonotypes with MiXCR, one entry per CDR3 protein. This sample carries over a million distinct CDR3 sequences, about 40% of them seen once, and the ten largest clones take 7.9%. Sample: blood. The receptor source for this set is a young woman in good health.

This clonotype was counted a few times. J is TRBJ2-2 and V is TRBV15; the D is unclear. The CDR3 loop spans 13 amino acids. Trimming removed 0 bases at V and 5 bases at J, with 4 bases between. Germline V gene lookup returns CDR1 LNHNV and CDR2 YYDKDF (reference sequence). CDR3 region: CATSREGTGELFF. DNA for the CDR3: TGTGCCACCAGCAGAGAGGGGACCGGGGAGCTGTTTTTT.

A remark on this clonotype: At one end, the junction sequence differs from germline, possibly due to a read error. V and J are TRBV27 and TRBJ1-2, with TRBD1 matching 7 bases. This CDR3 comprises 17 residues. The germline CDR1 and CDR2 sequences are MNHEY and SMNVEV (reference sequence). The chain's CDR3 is CASSLTGQPLLHYGYAF. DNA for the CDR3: TGTGCCAGCAGTTTAACGGGACAGCCCTTACTCCACTATGGCTACGCCTTC.

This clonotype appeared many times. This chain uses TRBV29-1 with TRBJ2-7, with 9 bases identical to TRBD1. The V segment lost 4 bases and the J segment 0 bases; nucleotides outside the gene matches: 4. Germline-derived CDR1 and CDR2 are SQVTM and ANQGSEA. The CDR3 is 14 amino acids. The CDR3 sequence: CSVAPGQGSYEQYF. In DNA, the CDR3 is TGCAGCGTTGCTCCGGGACAGGGCTCCTACGAGCAGTACTTC.

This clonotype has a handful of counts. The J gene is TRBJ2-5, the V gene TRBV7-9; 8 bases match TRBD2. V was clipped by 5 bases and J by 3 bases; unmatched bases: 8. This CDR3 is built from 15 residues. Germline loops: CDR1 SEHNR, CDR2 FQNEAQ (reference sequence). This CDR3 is CASSRPGLGKETQYF. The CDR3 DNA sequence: TGTGCCAGCAGCCGGCCGGGACTAGGTAAAGAGACCCAGTACTTC.

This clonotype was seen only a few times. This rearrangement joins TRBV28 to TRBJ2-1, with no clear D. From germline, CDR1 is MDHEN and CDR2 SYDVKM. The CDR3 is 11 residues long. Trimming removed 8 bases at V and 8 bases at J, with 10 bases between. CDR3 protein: CASRTPDEQFF. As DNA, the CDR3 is TGTGCCAGCCGGACCCCCGATGAGCAGTTCTTC.

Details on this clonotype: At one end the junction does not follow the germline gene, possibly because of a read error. The CDR3: CVSSVGGPAYEQYF. The DNA of the CDR3 is TGTGTCAGCAGCGTAGGTGGACCAGCATACGAGCAGTACTTC. This chain links TRBV9 with TRBJ2-4; D gene ambiguous. The end of the DNA aligns better with TRBJ2-7, so the J call may be wrong. The germline CDR1 and CDR2 sequences are SGDLS and YYNGEE. CDR3 length equals 14 residues.

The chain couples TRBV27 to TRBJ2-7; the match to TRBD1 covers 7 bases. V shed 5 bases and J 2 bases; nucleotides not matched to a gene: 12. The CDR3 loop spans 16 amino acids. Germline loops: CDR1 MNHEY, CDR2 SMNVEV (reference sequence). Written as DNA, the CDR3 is TGTGCCAGCAGTACCCAGACAGGGTCCGTCACCTACGAGCAGTACTTC. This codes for CASSTQTGSVTYEQYF.

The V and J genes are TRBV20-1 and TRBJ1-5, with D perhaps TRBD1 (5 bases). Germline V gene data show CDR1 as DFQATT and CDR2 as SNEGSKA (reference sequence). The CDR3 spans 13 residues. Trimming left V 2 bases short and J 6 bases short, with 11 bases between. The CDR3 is CSARPGGGQPQHF. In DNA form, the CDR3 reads TGCAGTGCTAGACCGGGGGGTGGTCAGCCCCAGCATTTT.

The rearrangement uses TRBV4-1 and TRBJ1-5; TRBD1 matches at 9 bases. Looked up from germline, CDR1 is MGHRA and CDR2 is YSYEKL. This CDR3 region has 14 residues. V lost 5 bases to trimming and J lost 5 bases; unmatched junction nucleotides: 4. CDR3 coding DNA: TGCGCCAGCAGCACAGGGGGCAGCGATCAGCCCCAGCATTTT. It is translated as CASSTGGSDQPQHF.

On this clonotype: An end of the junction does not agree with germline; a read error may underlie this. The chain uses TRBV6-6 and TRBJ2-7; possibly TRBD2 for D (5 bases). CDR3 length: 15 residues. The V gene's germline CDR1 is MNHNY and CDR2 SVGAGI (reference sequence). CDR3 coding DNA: TGTGCTAGCAGTCACGGGCCGTCTCGGGGCTACGAGCAGTACTTC. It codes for CASSHGPSRGYEQYF.

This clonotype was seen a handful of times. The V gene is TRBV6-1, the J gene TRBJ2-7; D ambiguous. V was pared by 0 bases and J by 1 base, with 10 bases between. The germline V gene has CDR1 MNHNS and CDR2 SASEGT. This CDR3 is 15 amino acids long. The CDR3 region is CASSEAKEQSYEQYF. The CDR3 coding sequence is TGTGCCAGCAGTGAAGCCAAGGAACAGTCCTACGAGCAGTACTTC.

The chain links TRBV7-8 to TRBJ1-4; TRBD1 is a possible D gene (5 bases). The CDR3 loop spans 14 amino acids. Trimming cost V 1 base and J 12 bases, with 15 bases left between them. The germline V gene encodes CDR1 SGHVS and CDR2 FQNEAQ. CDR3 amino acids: CASSLGGSSVELFF. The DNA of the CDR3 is TGTGCCAGCAGCTTAGGGGGCAGCTCGGTAGAACTGTTTTTT. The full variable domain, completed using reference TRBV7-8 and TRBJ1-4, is GAGVSQSPRYKVAKRGQDVALRCDPISGHVSLFWYQQALGQGPEFLTYFQNEAQLDKSGLPSDRFFAERPEGSVSTLKIQRTQQEDSAVYLCASSLGGSSVELFFGSGTQLSVL.

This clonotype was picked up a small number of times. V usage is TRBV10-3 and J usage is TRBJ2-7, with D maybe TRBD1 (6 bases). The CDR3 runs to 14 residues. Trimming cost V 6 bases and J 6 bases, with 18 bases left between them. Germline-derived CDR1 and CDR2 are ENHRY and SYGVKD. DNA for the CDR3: TGTGCCATCAGCCAGGGGACACCTCTAGTCGAGCAGTACTTC. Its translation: CAISQGTPLVEQYF.

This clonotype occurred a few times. CDR3 sequence reads: CASSLSPVGFGGADTQYF. DNA of the CDR3: TGTGCCAGCAGCTTAAGCCCTGTCGGTTTCGGGGGGGCAGATACGCAGTATTTT. The chain links TRBV7-2 to TRBJ2-3, with TRBD2 matching over 8 bases. V lost 2 bases to trimming and J lost 4 bases; unmatched junction nucleotides: 14. This CDR3 has 18 residues. Germline V gives CDR1 SGHTA, CDR2 FQGNSA.

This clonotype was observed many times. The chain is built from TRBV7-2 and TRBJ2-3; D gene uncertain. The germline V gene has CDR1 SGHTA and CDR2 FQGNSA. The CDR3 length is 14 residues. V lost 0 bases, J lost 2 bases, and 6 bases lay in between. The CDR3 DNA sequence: TGTGCCAGCAGCTTAGCTGGGGACACAGATACGCAGTATTTT. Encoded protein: CASSLAGDTDTQYF. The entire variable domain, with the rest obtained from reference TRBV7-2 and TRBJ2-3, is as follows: GAGVSQSPSNKVTEKGKDVELRCDPISGHTALYWYRQSLGQGLEFLIYFQGNSAPDKSGLPSDRFSAERTGGSVSTLTIQRTQQEDSAVYLCASSLAGDTDTQYFGPGTRLTVL.

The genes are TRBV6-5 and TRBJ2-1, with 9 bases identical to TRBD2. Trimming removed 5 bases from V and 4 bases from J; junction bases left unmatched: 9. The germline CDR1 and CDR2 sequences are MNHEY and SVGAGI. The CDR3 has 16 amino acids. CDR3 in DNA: TGTGCCAGCAGTCTAGCGGGACCCACGGGATACAATGAGCAGTTCTTC. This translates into CASSLAGPTGYNEQFF.

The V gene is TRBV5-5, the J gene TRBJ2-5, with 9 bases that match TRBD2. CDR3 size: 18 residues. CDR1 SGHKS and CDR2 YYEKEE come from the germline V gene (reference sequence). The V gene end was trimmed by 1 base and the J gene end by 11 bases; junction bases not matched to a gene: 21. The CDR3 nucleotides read TGTGCCAGCAGCTTGATGCCGACTAGCGGAACCCCTACGGATGAGCAGTACTTC. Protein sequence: CASSLMPTSGTPTDEQYF.

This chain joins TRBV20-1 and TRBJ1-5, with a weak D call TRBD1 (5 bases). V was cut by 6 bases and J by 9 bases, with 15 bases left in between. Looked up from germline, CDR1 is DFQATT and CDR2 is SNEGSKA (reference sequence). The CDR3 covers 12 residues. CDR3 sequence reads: CSARDPVGPQHF. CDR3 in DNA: TGCAGTGCGCGGGACCCGGTCGGGCCCCAGCATTTT.

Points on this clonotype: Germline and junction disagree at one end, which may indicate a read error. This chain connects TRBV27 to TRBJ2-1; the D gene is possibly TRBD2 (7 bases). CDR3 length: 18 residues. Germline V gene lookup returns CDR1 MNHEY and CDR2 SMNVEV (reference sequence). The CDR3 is CASSSKGGAGFSFNEQFF. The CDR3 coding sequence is TGTGCCAGCAGTTCCAAAGGGGGGGCGGGTTTCTCCTTCAATGAGCAGTTCTTC.

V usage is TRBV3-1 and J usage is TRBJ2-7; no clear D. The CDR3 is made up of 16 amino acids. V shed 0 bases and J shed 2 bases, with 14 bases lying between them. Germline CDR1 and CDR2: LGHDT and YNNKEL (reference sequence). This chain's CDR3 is CASSQDLASPTYEQYF. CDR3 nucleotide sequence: TGTGCCAGCAGCCAAGATCTGGCAAGTCCAACCTACGAGCAGTACTTC.

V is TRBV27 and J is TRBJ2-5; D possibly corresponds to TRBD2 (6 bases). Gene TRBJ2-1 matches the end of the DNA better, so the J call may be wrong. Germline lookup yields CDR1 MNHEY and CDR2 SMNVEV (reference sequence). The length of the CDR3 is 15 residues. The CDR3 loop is CASSLAGMYQETQFF. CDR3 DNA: TGTGCCAGCAGTTTAGCGGGGATGTACCAAGAGACCCAGTTCTTC.

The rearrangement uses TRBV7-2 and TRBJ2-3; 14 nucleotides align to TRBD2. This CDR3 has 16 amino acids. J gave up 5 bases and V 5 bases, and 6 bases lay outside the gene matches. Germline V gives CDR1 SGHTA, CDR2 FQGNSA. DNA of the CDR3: TGTGCCAGCAGCGGGGGGACTAGCGGGAGCCGAGATACGCAGTATTTT. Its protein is CASSGGTSGSRDTQYF. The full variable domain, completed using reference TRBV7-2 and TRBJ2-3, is GAGVSQSPSNKVTEKGKDVELRCDPISGHTALYWYRQSLGQGLEFLIYFQGNSAPDKSGLPSDRFSAERTGGSVSTLTIQRTQQEDSAVYLCASSGGTSGSRDTQYFGPGTRLTVL.

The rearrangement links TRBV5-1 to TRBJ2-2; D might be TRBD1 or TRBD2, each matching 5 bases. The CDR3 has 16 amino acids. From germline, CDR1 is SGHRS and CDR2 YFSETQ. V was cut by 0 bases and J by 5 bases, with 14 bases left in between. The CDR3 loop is CASSLGRGAGTGELFF. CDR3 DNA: TGCGCCAGCAGCTTGGGTCGGGGAGCAGGGACCGGGGAGCTGTTTTTT.

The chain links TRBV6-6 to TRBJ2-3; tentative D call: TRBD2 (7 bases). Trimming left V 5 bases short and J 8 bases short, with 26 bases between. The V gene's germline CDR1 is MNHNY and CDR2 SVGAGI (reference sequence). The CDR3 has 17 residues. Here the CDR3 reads CASSSSQRRGDYGTQYF. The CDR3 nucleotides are TGTGCCAGCAGTAGCTCCCAGCGGAGGGGGGACTACGGTACGCAGTATTTT.

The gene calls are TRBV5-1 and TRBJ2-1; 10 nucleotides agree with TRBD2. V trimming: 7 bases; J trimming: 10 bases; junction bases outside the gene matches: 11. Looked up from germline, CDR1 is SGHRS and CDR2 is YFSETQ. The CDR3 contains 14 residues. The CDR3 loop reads CASRISGGSYEQFF. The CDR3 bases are TGCGCCAGCCGTATTAGCGGGGGGTCCTACGAGCAGTTCTTC. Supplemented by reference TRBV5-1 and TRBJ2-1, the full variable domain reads KAGVTQTPRYLIKTRGQQVTLSCSPISGHRSVSWYQQTPGQGLQFLFEYFSETQRNKGNFPGRFSGRQFSNSRSEMNVSTLELGDSALYLCASRISGGSYEQFFGPGTRLTVL.

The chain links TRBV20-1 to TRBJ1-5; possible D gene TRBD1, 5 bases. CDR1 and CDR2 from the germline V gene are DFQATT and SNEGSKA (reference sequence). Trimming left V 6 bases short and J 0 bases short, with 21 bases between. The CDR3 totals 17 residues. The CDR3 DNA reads TGCAGTGCCCGGACTGGGGGGGACCTCTATAGCAATCAGCCCCAGCATTTT. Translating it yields CSARTGGDLYSNQPQHF.

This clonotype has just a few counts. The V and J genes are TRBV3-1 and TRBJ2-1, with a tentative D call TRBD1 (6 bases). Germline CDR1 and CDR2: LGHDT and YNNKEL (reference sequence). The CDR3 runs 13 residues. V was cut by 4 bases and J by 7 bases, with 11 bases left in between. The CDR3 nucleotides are TGTGCCAGCAGCCGATCTACAGGGAATGAGCAGTTCTTC. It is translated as CASSRSTGNEQFF.

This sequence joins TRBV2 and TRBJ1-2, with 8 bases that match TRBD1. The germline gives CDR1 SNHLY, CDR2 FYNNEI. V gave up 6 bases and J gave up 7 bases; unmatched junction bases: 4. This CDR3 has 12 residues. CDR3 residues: CASRSDRGGYTF. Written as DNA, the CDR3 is TGTGCCAGCAGGAGCGACAGGGGTGGCTACACCTTC. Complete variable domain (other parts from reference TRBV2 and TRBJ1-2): EPEVTQTPSHQVTQMGQEVILRCVPISNHLYFYWYRQILGQKVEFLVSFYNNEISEKSEIFDDQFSVERPDGSNFTLKIRSTKLEDSAMYFCASRSDRGGYTFGSGTRLTVV.

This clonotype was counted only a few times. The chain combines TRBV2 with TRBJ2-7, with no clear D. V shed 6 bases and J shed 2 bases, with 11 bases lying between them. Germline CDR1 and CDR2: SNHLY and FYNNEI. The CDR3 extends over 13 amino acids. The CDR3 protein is CASSGSTAYEQYF. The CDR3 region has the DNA TGTGCCAGCAGCGGATCCACTGCCTACGAGCAGTACTTC.

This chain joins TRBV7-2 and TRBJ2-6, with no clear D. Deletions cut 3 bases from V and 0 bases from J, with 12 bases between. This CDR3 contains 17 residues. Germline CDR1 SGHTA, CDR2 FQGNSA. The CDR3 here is CASSFRNNFSGANVLTF. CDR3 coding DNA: TGTGCCAGCAGCTTCCGCAACAACTTCTCTGGGGCCAACGTCCTGACTTTC.